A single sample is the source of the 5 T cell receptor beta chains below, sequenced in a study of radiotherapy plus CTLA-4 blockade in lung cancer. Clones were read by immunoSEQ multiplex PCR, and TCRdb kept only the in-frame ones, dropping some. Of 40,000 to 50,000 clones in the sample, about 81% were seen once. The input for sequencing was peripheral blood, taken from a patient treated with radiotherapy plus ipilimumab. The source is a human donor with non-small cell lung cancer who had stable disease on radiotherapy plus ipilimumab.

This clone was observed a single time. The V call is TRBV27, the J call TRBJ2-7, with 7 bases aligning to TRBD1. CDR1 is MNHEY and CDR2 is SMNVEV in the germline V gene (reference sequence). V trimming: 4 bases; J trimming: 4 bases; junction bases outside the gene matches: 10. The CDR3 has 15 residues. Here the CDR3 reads CASSYAYRGQYEQYF. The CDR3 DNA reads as TGTGCCAGCAGTTACGCCTATAGGGGGCAATACGAGCAGTACTTC.

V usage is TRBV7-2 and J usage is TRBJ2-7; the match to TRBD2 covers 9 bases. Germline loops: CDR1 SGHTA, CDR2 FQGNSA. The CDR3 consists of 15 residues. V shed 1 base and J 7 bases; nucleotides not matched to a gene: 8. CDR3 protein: CASSLVSQLAGEQYF. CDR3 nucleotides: TGTGCCAGCAGCTTAGTCTCTCAACTAGCGGGTGAGCAGTACTTC.

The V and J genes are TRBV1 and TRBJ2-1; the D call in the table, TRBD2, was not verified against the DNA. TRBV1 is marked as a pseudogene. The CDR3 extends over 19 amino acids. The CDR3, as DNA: TGCACCAGCAGCCAAAGAGTAGCGGGAGACCCTAGCTCCTACAATGAGCAGTTCTTC. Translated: CTSSQRVAGDPSSYNEQFF.

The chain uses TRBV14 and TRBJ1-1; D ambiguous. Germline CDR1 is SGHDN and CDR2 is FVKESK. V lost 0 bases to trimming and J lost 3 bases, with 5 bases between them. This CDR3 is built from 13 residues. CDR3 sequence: CASSQEHDTEAFF. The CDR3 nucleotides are TGTGCCAGCAGCCAAGAACACGACACTGAAGCTTTCTTT.

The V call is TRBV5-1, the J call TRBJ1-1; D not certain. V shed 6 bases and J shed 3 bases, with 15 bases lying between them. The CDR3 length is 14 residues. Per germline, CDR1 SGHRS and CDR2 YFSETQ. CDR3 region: CASNSEEGDTEAFF. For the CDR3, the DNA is TGCGCCAGCAACTCCGAGGAGGGTGACACTGAAGCTTTCTTT.